Following are 18 T cell receptor beta chains from one sample sequenced in a study of Graves' ophthalmopathy and Graves' hyperthyroidism. RNA transcripts were the template, and TCR beta CDR3 regions were amplified from them. A first-round RT-PCR used HTBI primers, followed by a second-round multiplex PCR. TCRdb independently ran MiXCR on the multiplex PCR reads; one entry per CDR3 protein. There are 300,000 to 500,000 distinct CDR3 sequences in the sample; over 15% occur only once, and roughly 7% lies in the top ten. Sequencing was done on a sample of peripheral blood. The receptors originated from a woman younger than 35 with stable Graves' hyperthyroidism.

A remark on this clonotype: This may come from a read error, since a much larger clone is one base off. The V and J genes are TRBV12-3 or TRBV12-4 and TRBJ2-2; weak D call: TRBD2 (6 bases). This CDR3 region has 12 residues. CDR3 sequence (DNA): TGTGCCAGCGCCGCGGGAAGTCGGGAGCTGTGTTTT. It codes for CASAAGSRELCF.

This clonotype has a handful of counts. This chain joins TRBV29-1 and TRBJ1-5; 8 bases are shared with TRBD1. Germline CDR1 and CDR2: SQVTM and ANQGSEA. The CDR3 consists of 14 residues. V trimming: 4 bases; J trimming: 2 bases; junction bases outside the gene matches: 4. In DNA, the CDR3 is TGCAGCGTTGCATCAGGGGGCGGCAATCAGCCCCAGCATTTT. It encodes CSVASGGGNQPQHF. Drawing the rest from reference TRBV29-1 and TRBJ1-5, the complete variable domain is SAVISQKPSRDICQRGTSLTIQCQVDSQVTMMFWYRQQPGQSLTLIATANQGSEATYESGFVIDKFPISRPNLTFSTLTVSNMSPEDSSIYLCSVASGGGNQPQHFGDGTRLSIL.

This clonotype was seen at least ten times. The J gene is TRBJ2-5, the V gene TRBV29-1, with a tentative D call TRBD2 (6 bases). This CDR3 has 12 residues. The germline CDR1 and CDR2 sequences are SQVTM and ANQGSEA. Trimming shortened V by 7 bases and J by 2 bases, and 11 bases separated the two germline ends. The CDR3 DNA follows: TGCAGCGCCGAGGGGACTCAAGAGACCCAGTACTTC. Translated, it gives CSAEGTQETQYF.

This clonotype came up many times. This chain connects TRBV4-1 to TRBJ2-7, with 7 bases that match TRBD1. Germline values: CDR1 MGHRA, CDR2 YSYEKL. This CDR3 is built from 18 residues. Trimming at V came to 0 bases and at J to 0 bases, leaving 11 bases not matched to a gene. The CDR3 DNA sequence: TGCGCCAGCAGCCAAGATGGTCCTGAGGGGGCCGCCTCCTACGAGCAGTACTTC. Its translation: CASSQDGPEGAASYEQYF.

This clonotype was seen repeatedly, ten times or more. The chain carries TRBV10-1 and TRBJ1-1; 7 bases map to TRBD1. The junction had 5 bases not matched to a gene; V was cut back by 6 bases and J by 1 base. This CDR3 comprises 14 residues. Germline V CDR1 and CDR2: WNHNN, SYGVQD (reference sequence). CDR3 in DNA: TGCGCCAGCAGCGCCGGGACAGAGAACACTGAAGCTTTCTTT. Protein: CASSAGTENTEAFF.

This clonotype was found a few times. This chain links TRBV18 with TRBJ1-1, with 10 bases that match TRBD1. Germline loops: CDR1 KGHSH, CDR2 LQKENI. This CDR3 has 16 residues. Trimming took 6 bases from V and 3 from J; bases not matched to a gene: 10. This CDR3 reads CASSLLAGTGDTEAFF. In DNA form, the CDR3 reads TGTGCCAGCTCTCTACTGGCCGGGACAGGGGACACTGAAGCTTTCTTT.

This clonotype was observed at least ten times. The chain combines TRBV20-1 with TRBJ2-5, with a possible D match to TRBD1 (6 bases). The CDR3 is made up of 13 amino acids. CDR1 and CDR2 (germline): DFQATT, SNEGSKA (reference sequence). V was pared by 5 bases and J by 2 bases, with 12 bases between. The CDR3: CSAPKQGQETQYF. As DNA, the CDR3 is TGCAGTGCTCCCAAACAGGGTCAAGAGACCCAGTACTTC.

In its sample, this clonotype was seen many times. The DNA of the CDR3 is TGTGCCAGCAGCTTCCGAGACAGGGTGGGGGAGACCCAGTACTTC. It codes for CASSFRDRVGETQYF. The rearrangement joins TRBV7-2 to TRBJ2-5; 7 positions match TRBD1. The CDR3 length is 15 residues. Germline values: CDR1 SGHTA, CDR2 FQGNSA. V shed 3 bases and J 5 bases; nucleotides not matched to a gene: 9. The variable domain in full, completed from reference TRBV7-2 and TRBJ2-5, reads GAGVSQSPSNKVTEKGKDVELRCDPISGHTALYWYRQSLGQGLEFLIYFQGNSAPDKSGLPSDRFSAERTGGSVSTLTIQRTQQEDSAVYLCASSFRDRVGETQYFGPGTRLLVL.

Many counts were recorded for this clonotype. Here the CDR3 reads CASSIELDRVKNGYTF. CDR3 DNA sequence: TGTGCCAGTAGTATAGAGCTCGACAGGGTAAAGAATGGCTACACCTTC. J is TRBJ1-2 and V is TRBV19, with 7 bases identical to TRBD1. The CDR3 length is 16 residues. Germline CDR1 LNHDA, CDR2 SQIVND (reference sequence). Trimming took 0 bases from V and 6 from J; bases not matched to a gene: 10. Full variable domain (missing parts from reference TRBV19 and TRBJ1-2): DGGITQSPKYLFRKEGQNVTLSCEQNLNHDAMYWYRQDPGQGLRLIYYSQIVNDFQKGDIAEGYSVSREKKESFPLTVTSAQKNPTAFYLCASSIELDRVKNGYTFGSGTRLTVV.

The sample holds many counts of this clonotype. The chain combines TRBV25-1 with TRBJ2-7, with TRBD1 matching over 8 bases. The CDR3 contains 15 residues. Germline CDR1 is MGHDK and CDR2 is SYGVNS. V dropped 4 bases and J dropped 0; count of bases not matched to a gene: 5. The CDR3 DNA is TGTGCCAGCAGTGTCTGGACAGGGAGCTCCTACGAGCAGTACTTC. This encodes CASSVWTGSSYEQYF.

This clonotype was detected ten times or more. The chain joins TRBV6-2 or TRBV6-3 to TRBJ1-1; D remains ambiguous. The CDR3 consists of 15 residues. The V gene lost 0 bases and the J gene lost 5 bases, with 13 bases spanning the gap. The germline gives CDR1 MNHEY, CDR2 SVGEGT. CDR3 residues: CASSYSTAVGTEAFF. CDR3 coding DNA: TGTGCCAGCAGTTACTCAACGGCAGTTGGGACTGAAGCTTTCTTT.

The chain recombines TRBV9 with TRBJ2-7; D perhaps matches TRBD2 (6 bases). Germline V CDR1 and CDR2: SGDLS, YYNGEE. This CDR3 spans 15 amino acids. V was shortened by 0 bases and J by 3 bases, with 13 bases between the two germline ends. The CDR3 here is CASSVGASAYYEQYF. The DNA for the CDR3 is TGTGCCAGCAGCGTAGGCGCTAGCGCCTACTACGAGCAGTACTTC.

This clonotype was observed at least ten times. This sequence joins TRBV12-5 and TRBJ2-7, with 7 bases matching TRBD1. CDR3 size: 14 residues. Trimming took 0 bases from V and 4 from J; bases not matched to a gene: 3. The germline gives CDR1 LGHNT, CDR2 FRNRAP. The CDR3 bases are TGTGCTAGTGGTTTGGTAAACAGGGGATACGAGCAGTACTTC. Translation gives CASGLVNRGYEQYF.

The chain uses TRBV19 and TRBJ2-7; the D is unclear. Per the germline V gene, CDR1 is LNHDA and CDR2 is SQIVND (reference sequence). The CDR3 extends over 13 amino acids. V dropped 5 bases and J dropped 6 bases, with 14 bases sitting between them. CDR3 coding DNA: TGTGCCAGTAGTTCGGCCTCCGCCCTCGAGCAGTACTTC. Translation gives CASSSASALEQYF.

This clonotype appeared many times. This sequence joins TRBV19 and TRBJ1-2; possibly TRBD1 for D (6 bases). The CDR3 totals 16 residues. Trimming removed 5 bases at V and 6 bases at J, with 22 bases between. Germline loops: CDR1 LNHDA, CDR2 SQIVND (reference sequence). CDR3 amino acids: CASSPRGPTGQNGYTF. CDR3 nucleotides: TGTGCCAGTAGTCCCCGAGGCCCGACAGGACAGAATGGCTACACCTTC.

At least ten counts were recorded for this clonotype. This chain connects TRBV5-1 to TRBJ1-2; 7 bases are shared with TRBD1. The CDR3 extends over 15 amino acids. With V trimmed by 0 bases and J by 2 bases, 4 bases remained unmatched. The germline gives CDR1 SGHRS, CDR2 YFSETQ. The CDR3 loop is CASSLEGGVNYGYTF. Written as DNA, the CDR3 is TGCGCCAGCAGCTTGGAAGGGGGCGTAAACTATGGCTACACCTTC.

As DNA, the CDR3 is TGTGCCAGCAGCTTATATATTTCCGCGACTAACGGGGAGCTGTTTTTT. It yields the protein CASSLYISATNGELFF. The rearrangement uses TRBV11-2 and TRBJ2-2; D may be TRBD2 (5 bases). V lost 2 bases, J lost 7 bases, and 17 bases lay in between. Germline CDR1 SGHAT, CDR2 FQNNGV. The CDR3 covers 16 residues.

This clonotype was recorded many times. V and J are TRBV6-1 and TRBJ1-6, with 8 positions matching TRBD1. The germline gives CDR1 MNHNS, CDR2 SASEGT. CDR3 size: 13 residues. V dropped 7 bases and J dropped 10; count of bases not matched to a gene: 6. The DNA of the CDR3 is TGTGCCAGCAACAACAGGGGGAGATCACCCCTCCACTTT. It codes for CASNNRGRSPLHF.